This T cell receptor beta chain emerged from a study of blood T cell repertoires in COVID-19. Across the study: COVID-19 samples, acute and convalescent, were from the United States, Italy and Spain.

Original data processing: Reference gene primer amplification yielded estimated nucleated cell counts. Assay used: immunoSEQ multiplex PCR; TCRdb lists only in-frame clones, some missing. V, J and clone size are those of that table, while D and trimming were read from the DNA. The sample consists of about 150,000 clones, 88% of them appearing once. The CDR3 contains 16 residues. Germline V gives CDR1 SGHKS, CDR2 YYEKEE (reference sequence). Trimming removed 2 bases from V and 8 bases from J, with 22 bases in between. The V and J genes are TRBV5-5 and TRBJ1-2; D might be TRBD1 (5 bases). Specimen: peripheral blood. This TCR was recovered from a woman in her 70s with acute or convalescent COVID-19. The CDR3 sequence: CASSLPSTGPFWGYTF. In nucleotides, the CDR3 is TGTGCCAGCAGCTTACCTTCAACAGGCCCGTTCTGGGGCTACACCTTC.